What follows are 3 T cell receptor beta chains derived from one specimen sequenced in a study of blood T cell repertoires in COVID-19. Clones were read by immunoSEQ multiplex PCR, and TCRdb kept only the in-frame ones, dropping some. Altogether roughly 90,000 clones are present, 85% being singletons, with the ten largest covering 35% to 40%. Sequencing used peripheral blood. The receptors here all came from an elderly man with acute or convalescent COVID-19.

The chain combines TRBV3-1 (or the pseudogene TRBV3-2) with TRBJ2-3; 10 bases align to TRBD1. CDR3 length: 14 amino acids. The germline V gene has CDR1 LGHDT and CDR2 YNNKEL (reference sequence). V was clipped by 4 bases and J by 4 bases; unmatched bases: 2. The CDR3 protein is CASSLTGGPDTQYF. The CDR3 nucleotides read TGTGCCAGCAGCCTGACAGGGGGCCCAGATACGCAGTATTTT.

The chain joins TRBV7-6 to TRBJ1-5; perhaps TRBD1 as D (6 bases). The CDR3 totals 15 residues. The germline gives CDR1 SGHVS, CDR2 FNYEAQ. Trimming removed 0 bases at V and 7 bases at J, with 13 bases between. The CDR3 coding sequence is TGTGCCAGCAGCTTAGCGGAGGGGGGGGGACAGCCCCAGCATTTT. Translation: CASSLAEGGGQPQHF. The variable domain in full, completed from reference TRBV7-6 and TRBJ1-5, reads GAGVSQSPRYKVTKRGQDVALRCDPISGHVSLYWYRQALGQGPEFLTYFNYEAQQDKSGLPNDRFSAERPEGSISTLTIQRTEQRDSAMYRCASSLAEGGGQPQHFGDGTRLSIL.

This clone came up a few times. This chain joins TRBV4-2 and TRBJ2-2; D is unresolved. Per the germline V gene, CDR1 is LGHNA and CDR2 is YNFKEQ. The germline V and J ends were trimmed by 0 bases and 0 bases, with 5 bases remaining between them. The CDR3 is 15 amino acids. Written as DNA, the CDR3 is TGTGCCAGCAGCCAAGACAGTGCGAACACCGGGGAGCTGTTTTTT. Its translation: CASSQDSANTGELFF.